The 25 T cell receptor beta chains given below trace back to one sample, sequenced in a study of beta chain features in type 1 diabetes. Findings and caveats of the study: TCRB CDR3s from Type 1 diabetes patients were moderately but significantly shorter in all four CD4+ subsets.

No cognate antigen is known for these TCRs. Expressed TCRB transcripts were sequenced because the entire RNA isolate underwent reverse transcription. Clones were read by immunoSEQ multiplex PCR, and TCRdb kept only the in-frame ones, dropping some. The sample records under 300,000 clones, roughly 11% being singletons. The sample was naive CD4+ T cells from blood. The source of these receptors is a man under 40 with type 1 diabetes.

The J gene is TRBJ2-1, the V gene TRBV7-2; tentative D call: TRBD2 (6 bases). This CDR3 is 15 amino acids long. Germline V gives CDR1 SGHTA, CDR2 FQGNSA. Trimming removed 5 bases at V and 0 bases at J, with 11 bases between. The CDR3 nucleotides are TGTGCCAGCAGCCTGACTAGTAGCTCCTACAATGAGCAGTTCTTC. Its protein is CASSLTSSSYNEQFF.

V usage is TRBV29-1 and J usage is TRBJ1-4, with a weak D call TRBD1 (5 bases). The CDR3 runs to 13 residues. The germline gives CDR1 SQVTM, CDR2 ANQGSEA. The germline V and J ends were trimmed by 7 bases and 3 bases, with 12 bases remaining between them. DNA for the CDR3: TGCAGCGCTCATACAGGAGCTAATGAAAAACTGTTTTTT. Translation gives CSAHTGANEKLFF.

The V and J genes are TRBV19 and TRBJ2-1, with D possibly TRBD2 on 6 matching bases. V lost 0 bases, J lost 2 bases, and 8 bases lay in between. The CDR3 covers 15 residues. Germline loops: CDR1 LNHDA, CDR2 SQIVND (reference sequence). CDR3 protein: CASSIDGGAYNEQFF. For the CDR3, the DNA is TGTGCCAGTAGTATAGACGGGGGAGCCTACAATGAGCAGTTCTTC.

This clone turned up a few times. The chain is built from TRBV28 and TRBJ2-1; a weak D match, TRBD2 (5 bases). Trimming took off 4 bases at V and 7 bases at J, with 11 bases between the two ends. CDR1 is MDHEN and CDR2 is SYDVKM in the germline V gene. This CDR3 is built from 13 residues. The CDR3 here is CASSSAGGNEQFF. DNA of the CDR3: TGTGCCAGCAGTTCAGCCGGCGGGAATGAGCAGTTCTTC.

The chain links TRBV18 to TRBJ2-3, with 9 nucleotides matching TRBD2. This CDR3 has 17 residues. Per germline, CDR1 KGHSH and CDR2 LQKENI. The junction had 9 bases not matched to a gene; V was cut back by 3 bases and J by 2 bases. CDR3 coding DNA: TGTGCCAGCTCACCCACGTCGACTAGCGGTTCCACAGATACGCAGTATTTT. Translating it yields CASSPTSTSGSTDTQYF.

This clone was observed a few times. The rearrangement links TRBV7-2 to TRBJ2-5; D remains unclear. The CDR3 is 15 amino acids. The germline V gene encodes CDR1 SGHTA and CDR2 FQGNSA. Trimming removed 1 base from V and 2 bases from J, with 11 bases in between. The DNA of the CDR3 is TGTGCCAGCAGCTTAGGGGTTAGCCCTCAAGAGACCCAGTACTTC. Translated, it gives CASSLGVSPQETQYF.

In its sample, this clone was seen a few times. The chain is built from TRBV6-6 and TRBJ1-4; possible D gene TRBD1, 6 bases. V gave up 5 bases and J gave up 0 bases, with 10 bases separating them. This CDR3 region has 15 residues. Germline V gene data show CDR1 as MNHNY and CDR2 as SVGAGI (reference sequence). The CDR3 DNA reads as TGTGCCAGCAGTGTCGGACAGTCAACTAATGAAAAACTGTTTTTT. Protein sequence: CASSVGQSTNEKLFF.

This clone was seen a handful of times. The chain has TRBV25-1 and TRBJ2-3; D perhaps matches TRBD2 (5 bases). This CDR3 comprises 12 residues. In germline, CDR1 is MGHDK, CDR2 SYGVNS. Deletions cut 8 bases from V and 3 bases from J, with 9 bases between. The CDR3 sequence is CASGGGTDTQYF. The CDR3 nucleotides are TGTGCCAGCGGAGGAGGAACAGATACGCAGTATTTT.

The V and J genes are TRBV6-5 and TRBJ2-5, with D possibly being TRBD2 (7 bases). From germline, CDR1 is MNHEY and CDR2 SVGAGI. The CDR3 sequence is 14 residues long. V was shortened by 5 bases and J by 4 bases, with 14 bases between the two germline ends. CDR3 sequence: CASSTRGGGETQYF. In nucleotides, the CDR3 is TGTGCCAGCAGTACTAGGGGGGGCGGAGAGACCCAGTACTTC.

This sequence joins TRBV11-2 and TRBJ1-2; no clear D. The CDR3 is 15 amino acids. V was trimmed by 0 bases and J by 0 bases, leaving 8 bases between them. CDR1 SGHAT and CDR2 FQNNGV come from the germline V gene. CDR3 sequence reads: CASSLELHPNYGYTF. The DNA of the CDR3 is TGTGCCAGCAGCTTAGAACTTCATCCTAACTATGGCTACACCTTC.

This clone was seen more than once but under ten times. The genes are TRBV15 and TRBJ2-5; 7 positions match TRBD1. Per germline, CDR1 LNHNV and CDR2 YYDKDF (reference sequence). The length of the CDR3 is 14 residues. Trimming at V came to 3 bases and at J to 5 bases, leaving 6 bases not matched to a gene. As DNA, the CDR3 is TGTGCCACCAGCAGCCGACAGGGCCTGGAGACCCAGTACTTC. Its protein product is CATSSRQGLETQYF.

The rearrangement links TRBV28 to TRBJ1-5, with TRBD1 identical over 7 bases. V lost 7 bases to trimming and J lost 2 bases; unmatched junction nucleotides: 8. The CDR3 has 15 residues. Germline lookup yields CDR1 MDHEN and CDR2 SYDVKM. The CDR3 DNA reads TGTGCCAGCACCTCAACAGGGGAGGGCAATCAGCCCCAGCATTTT. Translating it yields CASTSTGEGNQPQHF. The variable domain in full, with the rest retrieved from reference TRBV28 and TRBJ1-5, is DVKVTQSSRYLVKRTGEKVFLECVQDMDHENMFWYRQDPGLGLRLIYFSYDVKMKEKGDIPEGYSVSREKKERFSLILESASTNQTSMYLCASTSTGEGNQPQHFGDGTRLSIL.

The chain joins TRBV6-5 to TRBJ2-1; 11 bases are shared with TRBD1. Per germline, CDR1 MNHEY and CDR2 SVGAGI. The CDR3 has 14 residues. The V segment lost 5 bases and the J segment 7 bases; nucleotides outside the gene matches: 4. The CDR3 DNA reads TGTGCCAGCAGTAAGGACAGGGGGCGGAATGAGCAGTTCTTC. Translated, it gives CASSKDRGRNEQFF.

J is TRBJ2-2 and V is TRBV2, with D hard to call. V was pared by 7 bases and J by 2 bases, with 11 bases between. Germline V gene sequence: CDR1 SNHLY, CDR2 FYNNEI. The CDR3 consists of 14 residues. The CDR3 protein is CASISGINTGELFF. CDR3 sequence (DNA): TGTGCCAGCATATCAGGAATAAACACCGGGGAGCTGTTTTTT. The whole variable domain, remainder taken from reference TRBV2 and TRBJ2-2, is EPEVTQTPSHQVTQMGQEVILRCVPISNHLYFYWYRQILGQKVEFLVSFYNNEISEKSEIFDDQFSVERPDGSNFTLKIRSTKLEDSAMYFCASISGINTGELFFGEGSRLTVL.

This clone was detected a few times. V is TRBV19 and J is TRBJ2-2; 9 nucleotides agree with TRBD2. The CDR3 loop spans 15 amino acids. From germline, CDR1 is LNHDA and CDR2 SQIVND (reference sequence). After removal of 6 bases from V and 0 bases from J, the junction contained 2 bases not matched to a gene. Here the CDR3 reads CASRRGGANTGELFF. CDR3 DNA: TGTGCCAGTAGGCGGGGGGGAGCGAACACCGGGGAGCTGTTTTTT. Filled out from reference TRBV19 and TRBJ2-2, the complete variable domain reads DGGITQSPKYLFRKEGQNVTLSCEQNLNHDAMYWYRQDPGQGLRLIYYSQIVNDFQKGDIAEGYSVSREKKESFPLTVTSAQKNPTAFYLCASRRGGANTGELFFGEGSRLTVL.

V is TRBV6-4 and J is TRBJ2-3; TRBD2 agrees at 8 bases. This CDR3 contains 16 residues. Germline CDR1 reads MRHNA; CDR2 reads SNTAGT. The ends lost 2 bases at V and 5 bases at J; junction bases unmatched: 9. CDR3 region: CASSDKSTSDRDTQYF. In DNA, the CDR3 is TGTGCCAGCAGTGACAAATCGACTAGCGATAGAGATACGCAGTATTTT.

This clone was counted between two and nine times. The chain recombines TRBV7-3 with TRBJ2-5; no reliable D call. This CDR3 spans 14 amino acids. Germline CDR1 reads SGHTA; CDR2 reads FQGTGA. V lost 5 bases to trimming and J lost 11 bases, with 21 bases between them. As DNA, the CDR3 is TGTGCCAGCAGCCCAAGCTCGCTCTCTGGAGAGCAGTACTTC. It encodes CASSPSSLSGEQYF.

The chain combines TRBV7-2 with TRBJ2-1; 10 bases are shared with TRBD1. This CDR3 has 17 residues. CDR1 SGHTA and CDR2 FQGNSA come from the germline V gene. The trim removed 5 bases at V and 6 bases at J, leaving 13 bases unmatched. CDR3 DNA: TGTGCCAGCAGCCCTGGGACAGGGGCAGGGCTGGGCAATGAGCAGTTCTTC. This gives the protein CASSPGTGAGLGNEQFF.

This clone was seen more than once but under ten times. The rearrangement joins TRBV13 to TRBJ1-2; 7 nucleotides agree with TRBD1. V dropped 5 bases and J dropped 5; count of bases not matched to a gene: 11. The CDR3 is made up of 15 amino acids. Germline lookup yields CDR1 PRHDT and CDR2 FYEKMQ (reference sequence). CDR3 sequence reads: CASSVWQGGLYGYTF. CDR3 coding DNA: TGTGCCAGCAGCGTATGGCAGGGGGGTTTATATGGCTACACCTTC.

V gene TRBV27 combines with J gene TRBJ2-2, with D maybe TRBD1 (6 bases). The CDR3 is 15 residues long. The germline V and J ends were trimmed by 2 bases and 4 bases, with 11 bases remaining between them. In germline, CDR1 is MNHEY, CDR2 SMNVEV (reference sequence). CDR3 amino acids: CASSLIQGRTGELFF. The CDR3 region has the DNA TGTGCCAGCAGTTTAATTCAGGGGCGCACCGGGGAGCTGTTTTTT.

This clone was seen more than once but under ten times. The chain uses TRBV30 and TRBJ1-4, with D unclear. V was pared by 0 bases and J by 0 bases, with 14 bases between. This CDR3 region has 17 residues. Germline CDR1 reads GTSNPN; CDR2 reads SVGIG (reference sequence). The CDR3 sequence: CAWSVIWGVSTNEKLFF. The CDR3 nucleotides are TGTGCCTGGAGTGTGATCTGGGGAGTATCAACTAATGAAAAACTGTTTTTT.

In its sample, this clone was seen a few times. The chain carries TRBV6-6 and TRBJ1-1, with D possibly being TRBD1 (6 bases). The germline gives CDR1 MNHNY, CDR2 SVGAGI (reference sequence). The CDR3 length is 14 residues. The germline V and J ends were trimmed by 7 bases and 1 base, with 13 bases remaining between them. The CDR3 nucleotides are TGTGCCAGCACCCTGGACAGCCAGAACACTGAAGCTTTCTTT. Its protein is CASTLDSQNTEAFF.

The V gene is TRBV7-2, the J gene TRBJ1-2; a possible D gene is TRBD1 (6 bases). The CDR3 length is 13 residues. In germline, CDR1 is SGHTA, CDR2 FQGNSA. The V end was cut by 5 bases, the J end by 4 bases, with 11 bases between. The CDR3 sequence: CASSLTGIYGYTF. The CDR3 DNA reads TGTGCCAGCAGCCTCACAGGGATCTATGGCTACACCTTC.

This clone was counted a few times. The CDR3 reads CASSPIQETQVYTF. In nucleotides, the CDR3 is TGTGCCAGCAGCCCTATACAGGAGACCCAAGTCTACACCTTC. V usage is TRBV4-2 and J usage is TRBJ1-2; maybe TRBD1 (5 bases). The CDR3 spans 14 residues. Between the trimmed V and J ends, which lost 4 bases and 10 bases, there was a span of 19 bases. The germline V gene has CDR1 LGHNA and CDR2 YNFKEQ.

This clone came up a few times. The chain has TRBV2 and TRBJ2-3, with a weak D call TRBD1 (6 bases). Trimming pared 6 bases from V and 4 bases from J, leaving 14 bases between. Looked up from germline, CDR1 is SNHLY and CDR2 is FYNNEI. This CDR3 comprises 14 residues. In nucleotides, the CDR3 is TGTGCCAGCAGCTACAGGGCGACGGCAGATACGCAGTATTTT. Translating it yields CASSYRATADTQYF.